The 18 T cell receptor beta chains in this list originate from one sample, sequenced in a study of long-term antiretroviral therapy in people with HIV. Survey level was the resolution at which the v3.0 immunoSEQ assay ran. Clones were sequenced by immunoSEQ multiplex PCR, and TCRdb holds only the in-frame ones, with some missing. The sample holds more than 35,000 clones, around 80% seen once. The specimen comprised unsorted PBMCs, sampled 1.5 years after starting antiretroviral therapy. These receptor sequences come from a man aged 18 to 35 with HIV.

This sequence joins TRBV6-5 and TRBJ2-7; D ambiguous. Trimming took off 2 bases at V and 2 bases at J, with 10 bases between the two ends. Germline lookup yields CDR1 MNHEY and CDR2 SVGAGI. This CDR3 contains 14 residues. The CDR3, as DNA: TGTGCCAGCAGTTACCCCGGACGACCCTACGAGCAGTACTTC. This translates into CASSYPGRPYEQYF.

This clone has a handful of counts. The chain couples TRBV25-1 to TRBJ1-5, with D unresolved. Trimming cost V 3 bases and J 3 bases, with 15 bases left between them. Germline-derived CDR1 and CDR2 are MGHDK and SYGVNS. The CDR3 consists of 16 residues. CDR3 sequence: CASSEIPRADNQPQHF. Written as DNA, the CDR3 is TGTGCCAGCAGTGAGATCCCCCGGGCAGACAATCAGCCCCAGCATTTT.

The chain has TRBV5-1 and TRBJ2-1; D is undetermined. This CDR3 spans 14 amino acids. The V end lost 2 bases, the J end lost 3 bases, and 9 bases lay between the germline ends. Germline V CDR1 and CDR2: SGHRS, YFSETQ. CDR3 sequence: CASSLLRNYNEQFF. CDR3 coding DNA: TGCGCCAGCAGCTTACTACGGAACTACAATGAGCAGTTCTTC.

This sequence joins TRBV5-1 and TRBJ2-7; tentative D call: TRBD1 (7 bases). The CDR3 length is 15 residues. V dropped 0 bases and J dropped 2 bases, with 12 bases sitting between them. The germline V gene has CDR1 SGHRS and CDR2 YFSETQ. CDR3 amino acids: CASSLVQGTPYEQYF. CDR3 in DNA: TGCGCCAGCAGCTTGGTACAGGGGACTCCCTACGAGCAGTACTTC.

This chain uses TRBV27 with TRBJ1-5; D remains unclear. The CDR3 totals 16 residues. Trimming left V 6 bases short and J 0 bases short, with 15 bases between. Per the germline V gene, CDR1 is MNHEY and CDR2 is SMNVEV (reference sequence). The CDR3 DNA reads TGTGCCAGCAGGAAGCTGGGGTCCGATAGCAATCAGCCCCAGCATTTT. Protein product: CASRKLGSDSNQPQHF.

The table lists this clone with a few counts. The gene calls are TRBV2 and TRBJ1-2; D remains unclear. Germline assignment: CDR1 SNHLY and CDR2 FYNNEI. CDR3 length: 11 amino acids. V lost 1 base to trimming and J lost 7 bases, with 4 bases between them. CDR3 amino acids: CASSEGVGYTF. The CDR3 region has the DNA TGTGCCAGCAGTGAAGGGGTTGGCTACACCTTC.

The chain couples TRBV19 to TRBJ2-5, with D unresolved. V was trimmed by 5 bases and J by 1 base, leaving 8 bases between them. Per germline, CDR1 LNHDA and CDR2 SQIVND (reference sequence). This CDR3 is built from 13 residues. This chain's CDR3 is CASSDTFQETQYF. CDR3 DNA sequence: TGTGCCAGTAGTGACACCTTCCAAGAGACCCAGTACTTC. Full variable domain (remainder filled in from reference TRBV19 and TRBJ2-5): DGGITQSPKYLFRKEGQNVTLSCEQNLNHDAMYWYRQDPGQGLRLIYYSQIVNDFQKGDIAEGYSVSREKKESFPLTVTSAQKNPTAFYLCASSDTFQETQYFGPGTRLLVL.

This chain joins TRBV28 and TRBJ1-5, with a weak D call TRBD1 (6 bases). V was clipped by 10 bases and J by 4 bases, with 17 bases between them. The CDR3 length is 14 residues. Germline values: CDR1 MDHEN, CDR2 SYDVKM. The CDR3 here is CAIDLGQRNQPQHF. In nucleotides, the CDR3 is TGTGCCATTGACCTCGGACAGAGAAATCAGCCCCAGCATTTT.

V and J are TRBV7-9 and TRBJ2-7; 10 bases match TRBD2. The CDR3 spans 16 residues. The junction had 7 bases not matched to a gene; V was cut back by 5 bases and J by 0 bases. Germline CDR1 is SEHNR and CDR2 is FQNEAQ (reference sequence). The CDR3: CASSASGTSVSYEQYF. The CDR3 DNA is TGTGCCAGCAGCGCCTCCGGGACTAGCGTCTCCTACGAGCAGTACTTC.

V usage is TRBV25-1 and J usage is TRBJ1-2, with D unresolved. Germline V gene data show CDR1 as MGHDK and CDR2 as SYGVNS. This CDR3 comprises 13 residues. Trimming left V 0 bases short and J 4 bases short, with 6 bases between. The CDR3 protein is CASSEYVGYGYTF. The DNA of the CDR3 is TGTGCCAGCAGTGAATACGTAGGCTATGGCTACACCTTC.

This chain uses TRBV5-4 with TRBJ1-4; D gene ambiguous. Germline V gene data show CDR1 as SGHNT and CDR2 as YYREEE (reference sequence). V shed 4 bases and J shed 7 bases, with 11 bases lying between them. This CDR3 contains 13 residues. In DNA form, the CDR3 reads TGTGCCAGCAGCCACAACTCAGCTGAAAAACTGTTTTTT. Its protein is CASSHNSAEKLFF.

The V and J genes are TRBV15 and TRBJ2-5; D gene ambiguous. Germline V lookup: CDR1 LNHNV, CDR2 YYDKDF (reference sequence). CDR3 length: 12 residues. V dropped 0 bases and J dropped 9 bases, with 8 bases sitting between them. The CDR3 DNA reads as TGTGCCACCAGCAGAGAGGGGTGGGCCCAGTACTTC. Protein: CATSREGWAQYF.

This clone has just a few counts. V usage is TRBV18 and J usage is TRBJ1-1; D is ambiguous. Trimming left V 7 bases short and J 1 base short, with 13 bases between. CDR3 size: 14 residues. CDR1 KGHSH and CDR2 LQKENI come from the germline V gene. CDR3: CASYRAHGNTEAFF. The CDR3 bases are TGTGCCAGCTACCGGGCCCACGGGAACACTGAAGCTTTCTTT.

The V and J genes are TRBV6-5 and TRBJ1-5; D call uncertain. V dropped 2 bases and J dropped 5 bases, with 13 bases sitting between them. CDR1 MNHEY and CDR2 SVGAGI come from the germline V gene. The CDR3 is made up of 15 amino acids. As DNA, the CDR3 is TGTGCCAGCAGTTACAGTTTGGGTTCGGATCAGCCCCAGCATTTT. This sequence encodes CASSYSLGSDQPQHF.

The chain uses TRBV7-9 and TRBJ1-2; 11 bases fit TRBD1. Germline V gives CDR1 SEHNR, CDR2 FQNEAQ (reference sequence). The trim removed 4 bases at V and 5 bases at J, leaving 6 bases unmatched. This CDR3 contains 15 residues. This chain's CDR3 is CASSSGQGGRYGYTF. CDR3 coding DNA: TGTGCCAGCAGCTCGGGACAGGGGGGGCGGTATGGCTACACCTTC. The variable domain in full, with the rest retrieved from reference TRBV7-9 and TRBJ1-2, is DTGVSQNPRHKITKRGQNVTFRCDPISEHNRLYWYRQTLGQGPEFLTYFQNEAQLEKSRLLSDRFSAERPKGSFSTLEIQRTEQGDSAMYLCASSSGQGGRYGYTFGSGTRLTVV.

This clone occurred once. This chain links TRBV7-2 with TRBJ2-7, with 8 bases matching TRBD1. CDR1 and CDR2 from the germline V gene are SGHTA and FQGNSA. Trimming at V came to 1 base and at J to 6 bases, leaving 8 bases not matched to a gene. The CDR3 covers 15 residues. CDR3 nucleotide sequence: TGTGCCAGCAGCTTAGGGGGACAGGCCCGAGGCGAGCAGTACTTC. This encodes CASSLGGQARGEQYF.

The chain has TRBV7-8 and TRBJ2-3, with D possibly TRBD2 on 6 matching bases. Trimming stripped 1 base from V and 4 bases from J, with 9 bases between. Germline V gene data show CDR1 as SGHVS and CDR2 as FQNEAQ. The CDR3 loop spans 14 amino acids. As DNA, the CDR3 is TGTGCCAGCAGCTTAGTTCTAGCGTCAGATACGCAGTATTTT. This translates into CASSLVLASDTQYF.

This clone has a handful of counts. The CDR3 DNA follows: TGTGCCAGCAGACTCGGGACAGACCAGTACTTC. Encoded protein: CASRLGTDQYF. The chain is built from TRBV6-1 and TRBJ2-5; 7 positions match TRBD1. From germline, CDR1 is MNHNS and CDR2 SASEGT. With 6 bases clipped from V and 10 bases from J, the junction kept 5 bases outside the gene matches. The CDR3 has 11 amino acids.